The 21 T cell receptor beta chains reported below all come from one sample, sequenced in a study of control samples from healthy donors and cancer patients. Here immunoSEQ multiplex PCR was the method, and the copy in TCRdb shows in-frame clones only, minus some. The sample shows approximately 84,000 clones, 75% to 95% of them seen only once. Sequencing used blood. The origin of the receptors is a man aged 30 to 39 in good health.

This clone occurred a few times. The rearrangement joins TRBV3-1 (or the pseudogene TRBV3-2) to TRBJ2-2; 12 bases line up with TRBD2. After removal of 4 bases from V and 4 bases from J, the junction contained 4 bases not matched to a gene. Germline values: CDR1 LGHDT, CDR2 YNNKEL (reference sequence). CDR3 length: 16 residues. CDR3: CASSLPSGGGTGELFF. The CDR3, as DNA: TGTGCCAGCAGCCTCCCTAGCGGGGGGGGCACCGGGGAGCTGTTTTTT.

This chain uses TRBV12-3 or TRBV12-4 with TRBJ1-1; D is ambiguous. V was cut by 2 bases and J by 0 bases, with 4 bases left in between. The CDR3 is 13 residues long. CDR3 bases: TGTGCCAGCAGTTTACAACTGAACACTGAAGCTTTCTTT. It translates to CASSLQLNTEAFF.

The chain uses TRBV11-2 and TRBJ2-5; D is unclear. The V gene lost 2 bases and the J gene lost 4 bases, with 11 bases spanning the gap. Germline-derived CDR1 and CDR2 are SGHAT and FQNNGV. This CDR3 contains 14 residues. The CDR3 nucleotides are TGTGCCAGCAGCTTAAGGGTCCAAATAGAGACCCAGTACTTC. Protein sequence: CASSLRVQIETQYF.

The CDR3 reads CASSHLGLDVTGELFF. Here the CDR3 DNA reads TGCGCCAGCAGCCACTTGGGACTAGATGTTACCGGGGAGCTGTTTTTT. V is TRBV4-1 and J is TRBJ2-2, with 8 bases fitting TRBD2. The V gene's germline CDR1 is MGHRA and CDR2 YSYEKL. The CDR3 spans 16 residues. Germline trimming cut 3 bases from V and 5 bases from J; bases unmatched to any gene: 8.

The gene calls are TRBV12-2 and TRBJ2-1; the D call in the table, TRBD2, was not verified against the DNA. TRBV12-2 is annotated as a pseudogene. CDR3 length equals 19 residues. The CDR3 protein is CASRLLGGEGRVTYNEQFF. In DNA form, the CDR3 reads TGTGCAAGTCGCTTACTAGGGGGAGAGGGGAGGGTCACCTACAATGAGCAGTTCTTC.

The chain employs TRBV13 and TRBJ2-7; the D gene is possibly TRBD1 (5 bases). This CDR3 has 14 amino acids. V lost 3 bases and J 5 bases, leaving 14 bases between the germline ends. Germline assignment: CDR1 PRHDT and CDR2 FYEKMQ (reference sequence). The CDR3 DNA is TGTGCCAGCAGCTTCGGCCAGGGCTTCGACGAGCAGTACTTC. It is translated as CASSFGQGFDEQYF.

The gene calls are TRBV28 and TRBJ1-1; the D is unclear. The V gene lost 5 bases and the J gene lost 4 bases, with 17 bases spanning the gap. The length of the CDR3 is 15 residues. CDR1 is MDHEN and CDR2 is SYDVKM in the germline V gene. In nucleotides, the CDR3 is TGTGCCAGCAGTCAAATACCATTGATGGCCACTGAAGCTTTCTTT. This sequence encodes CASSQIPLMATEAFF.

This clone was seen only a few times. The chain couples TRBV27 to TRBJ2-1, with TRBD1 matching 7 bases. Trimming removed 5 bases from V and 3 bases from J; junction bases left unmatched: 10. The CDR3 spans 16 residues. CDR1 and CDR2 (germline): MNHEY, SMNVEV (reference sequence). CDR3 amino acids: CASSPNRDSFYNEQFF. DNA of the CDR3: TGTGCCAGCAGTCCCAATCGGGACAGCTTCTACAATGAGCAGTTCTTC.

With respect to this clone: The junction departs from the called germline gene at one end, perhaps through a read error. Distinct nucleotide sequences in the sample also encode this CDR3. The rearrangement joins TRBV24-1 to TRBJ1-2, with D tentatively TRBD1 (5 bases). CDR3 length: 14 residues. Germline loops: CDR1 KGHDR, CDR2 SFDVKD. In DNA form, the CDR3 reads TGTGCCACCAGCGATTTGCAAGGGGTCTATGGCTACACCTTC. Protein sequence: CATSDLQGVYGYTF.

The chain combines TRBV3-1 (or the pseudogene TRBV3-2) with TRBJ2-2; 7 bases agree with TRBD1. The CDR3 runs to 15 residues. V lost 5 bases, J lost 3 bases, and 6 bases stayed unmatched. Germline V gene sequence: CDR1 LGHDT, CDR2 YNNKEL (reference sequence). The CDR3 region is CASSGRDSDTGELFF. The CDR3 bases are TGTGCCAGCAGCGGCCGGGACAGCGACACCGGGGAGCTGTTTTTT.

V usage is TRBV5-1 and J usage is TRBJ2-2; D may be TRBD1 (6 bases). CDR1 SGHRS and CDR2 YFSETQ come from the germline V gene. V lost 0 bases to trimming and J lost 1 base, with 7 bases between them. The CDR3 loop spans 15 amino acids. The chain's CDR3 is CASSLVQGNTGELFF. CDR3 DNA: TGCGCCAGCAGCTTGGTACAGGGGAACACCGGGGAGCTGTTTTTT.

This clone was seen only once. The J gene is TRBJ1-4, the V gene TRBV9; the D gene is possibly TRBD1 (5 bases). V was cut by 0 bases and J by 4 bases, with 19 bases left in between. Per the germline V gene, CDR1 is SGDLS and CDR2 is YYNGEE. The CDR3 extends over 18 amino acids. The DNA for the CDR3 is TGTGCCAGCAGCGTAGCCGACCCCATTGGGGCCCATAATGAAAAACTGTTTTTT. Protein: CASSVADPIGAHNEKLFF.

This rearrangement joins TRBV7-3 to TRBJ2-3; possibly TRBD1 for D (5 bases). The CDR3 is made up of 16 amino acids. V was clipped by 2 bases and J by 4 bases, with 16 bases between them. Germline V gene data show CDR1 as SGHTA and CDR2 as FQGTGA. CDR3 region: CASSLQGGPEADTQYF. CDR3 nucleotides: TGTGCCAGCAGCTTACAGGGCGGCCCCGAGGCAGATACGCAGTATTTT.

J is TRBJ1-2 and V is TRBV6-2 or TRBV6-3; D is unresolved. Germline values: CDR1 MNHEY, CDR2 SVGEGT. V lost 6 bases to trimming and J lost 0 bases, with 14 bases between them. This CDR3 is built from 15 residues. The CDR3 DNA sequence: TGTGCCAGCAGCCAACGTGGAGCTTCTAACTATGGCTACACCTTC. Its protein is CASSQRGASNYGYTF.

The chain couples TRBV19 to TRBJ1-3, with TRBD1 as a possible D gene (5 bases). V was clipped by 3 bases and J by 2 bases, with 17 bases between them. The CDR3 consists of 17 residues. Per germline, CDR1 LNHDA and CDR2 SQIVND (reference sequence). For the CDR3, the DNA is TGTGCCAGTAGTATTAGGGGCGGAGTACGGCCTGGAAACACCATATATTTT. The encoded protein is CASSIRGGVRPGNTIYF.

This sequence joins TRBV5-5 and TRBJ1-1; TRBD1 agrees at 9 bases. Germline CDR1 reads SGHKS; CDR2 reads YYEKEE (reference sequence). The CDR3 covers 15 residues. V gave up 4 bases and J gave up 4 bases; unmatched junction bases: 8. CDR3 nucleotide sequence: TGTGCCAGCAGCATCGGGACAGGGTTGGGCACTGAAGCTTTCTTT. Translated, it gives CASSIGTGLGTEAFF.

The chain uses TRBV15 and TRBJ2-5; possibly TRBD1 or TRBD2 for D (5 bases each). The ends were cut back, 5 bases at V and 3 bases at J, with 22 bases in the middle. The CDR3 extends over 17 amino acids. Germline loops: CDR1 LNHNV, CDR2 YYDKDF (reference sequence). The CDR3 loop is CATSGWVGVAKKETQYF. Here the CDR3 DNA reads TGTGCCACCAGCGGGTGGGTGGGGGTTGCCAAGAAAGAGACCCAGTACTTC.

The chain employs TRBV7-9 and TRBJ1-6; the D is unclear. This CDR3 region has 12 residues. Per germline, CDR1 SEHNR and CDR2 FQNEAQ (reference sequence). V was clipped by 5 bases and J by 5 bases, with 4 bases between them. The CDR3 region has the DNA TGTGCCAGCAGCGTTGATAATTCACCCCTCCACTTT. This translates into CASSVDNSPLHF. Using reference TRBV7-9 and TRBJ1-6 for the parts outside the CDR3, the full variable domain is DTGVSQNPRHKITKRGQNVTFRCDPISEHNRLYWYRQTLGQGPEFLTYFQNEAQLEKSRLLSDRFSAERPKGSFSTLEIQRTEQGDSAMYLCASSVDNSPLHFGNGTRLTVT.

The J gene is TRBJ1-5, the V gene TRBV27; 7 bases are shared with TRBD1. The CDR3 is 15 residues long. The V segment lost 6 bases and the J segment 3 bases; nucleotides outside the gene matches: 8. Germline V lookup: CDR1 MNHEY, CDR2 SMNVEV (reference sequence). The CDR3 spells CASRGGDSLNQPQHF. The DNA for the CDR3 is TGTGCCAGCAGGGGGGGGGACAGCCTCAATCAGCCCCAGCATTTT.

V gene TRBV7-2 combines with J gene TRBJ1-5; the D gene is possibly TRBD1 (6 bases). Germline-derived CDR1 and CDR2 are SGHTA and FQGNSA. This CDR3 region has 15 residues. Trimming stripped 1 base from V and 4 bases from J, with 11 bases between. This CDR3 reads CASSLGGQGNQPQHF. Written as DNA, the CDR3 is TGTGCCAGCAGCTTAGGCGGGCAGGGGAATCAGCCCCAGCATTTT.

The V gene is TRBV9, the J gene TRBJ2-5; D is unclear. The CDR3 sequence is 13 residues long. Trimming shortened V by 0 bases and J by 4 bases, and 7 bases separated the two germline ends. The germline gives CDR1 SGDLS, CDR2 YYNGEE. DNA of the CDR3: TGTGCCAGCAGCGTAGCTCCGACAGAGACCCAGTACTTC. It yields the protein CASSVAPTETQYF.